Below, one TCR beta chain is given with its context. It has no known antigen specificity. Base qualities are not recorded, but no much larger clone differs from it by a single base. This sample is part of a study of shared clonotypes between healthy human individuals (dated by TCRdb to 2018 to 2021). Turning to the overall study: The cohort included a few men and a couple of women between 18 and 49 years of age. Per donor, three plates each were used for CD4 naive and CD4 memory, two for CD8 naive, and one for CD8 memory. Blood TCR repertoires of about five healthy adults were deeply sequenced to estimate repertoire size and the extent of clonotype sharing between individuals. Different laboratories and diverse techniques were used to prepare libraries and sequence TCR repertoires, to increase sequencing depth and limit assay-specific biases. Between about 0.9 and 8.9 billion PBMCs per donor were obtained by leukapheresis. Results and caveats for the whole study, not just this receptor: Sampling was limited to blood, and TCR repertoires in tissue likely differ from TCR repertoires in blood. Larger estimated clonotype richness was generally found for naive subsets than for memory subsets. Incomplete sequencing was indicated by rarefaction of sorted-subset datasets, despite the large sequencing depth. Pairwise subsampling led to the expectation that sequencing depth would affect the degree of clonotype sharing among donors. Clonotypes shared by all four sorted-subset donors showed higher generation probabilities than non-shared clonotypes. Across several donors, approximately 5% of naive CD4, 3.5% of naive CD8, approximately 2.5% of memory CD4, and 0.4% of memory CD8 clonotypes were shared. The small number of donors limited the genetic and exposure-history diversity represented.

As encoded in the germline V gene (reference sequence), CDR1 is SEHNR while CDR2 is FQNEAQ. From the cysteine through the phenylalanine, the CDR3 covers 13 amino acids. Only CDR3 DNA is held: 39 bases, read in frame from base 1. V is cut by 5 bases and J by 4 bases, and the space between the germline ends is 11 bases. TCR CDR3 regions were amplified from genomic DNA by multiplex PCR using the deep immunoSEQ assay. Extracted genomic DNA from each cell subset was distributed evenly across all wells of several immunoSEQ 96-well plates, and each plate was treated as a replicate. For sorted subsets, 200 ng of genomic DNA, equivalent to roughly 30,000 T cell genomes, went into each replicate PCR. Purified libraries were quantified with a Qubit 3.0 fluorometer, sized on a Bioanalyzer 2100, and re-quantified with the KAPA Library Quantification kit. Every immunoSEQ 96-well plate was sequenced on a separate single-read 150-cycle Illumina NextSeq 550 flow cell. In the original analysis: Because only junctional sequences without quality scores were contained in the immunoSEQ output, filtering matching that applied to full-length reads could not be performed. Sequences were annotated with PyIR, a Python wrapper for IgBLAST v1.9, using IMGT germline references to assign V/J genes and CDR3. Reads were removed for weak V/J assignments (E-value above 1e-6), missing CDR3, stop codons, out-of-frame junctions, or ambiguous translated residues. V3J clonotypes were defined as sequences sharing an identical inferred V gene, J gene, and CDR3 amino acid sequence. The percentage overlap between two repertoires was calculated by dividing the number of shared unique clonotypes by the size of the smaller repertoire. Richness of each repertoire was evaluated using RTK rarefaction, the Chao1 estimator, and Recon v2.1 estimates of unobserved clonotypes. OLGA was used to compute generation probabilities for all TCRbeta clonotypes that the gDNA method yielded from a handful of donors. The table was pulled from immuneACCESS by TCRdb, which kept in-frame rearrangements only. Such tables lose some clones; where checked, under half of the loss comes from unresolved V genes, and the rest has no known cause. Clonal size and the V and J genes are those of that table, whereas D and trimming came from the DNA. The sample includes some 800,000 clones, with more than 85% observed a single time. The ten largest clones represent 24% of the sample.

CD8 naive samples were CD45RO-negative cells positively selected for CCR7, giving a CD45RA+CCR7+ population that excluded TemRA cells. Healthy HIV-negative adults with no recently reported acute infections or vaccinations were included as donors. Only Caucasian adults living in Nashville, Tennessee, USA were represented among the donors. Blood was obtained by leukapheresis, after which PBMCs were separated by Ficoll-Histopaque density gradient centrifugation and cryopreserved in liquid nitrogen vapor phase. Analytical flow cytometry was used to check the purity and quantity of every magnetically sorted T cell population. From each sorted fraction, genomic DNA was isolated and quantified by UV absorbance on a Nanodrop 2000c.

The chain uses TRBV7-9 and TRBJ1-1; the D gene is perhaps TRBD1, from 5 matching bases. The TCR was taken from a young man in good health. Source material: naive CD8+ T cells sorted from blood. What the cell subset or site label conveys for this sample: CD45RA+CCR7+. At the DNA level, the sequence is TGTGCCAGCAGCCGCGGTGGGGGCACTGAAGCTTTCTTT. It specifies CASSRGGGTEAFF.